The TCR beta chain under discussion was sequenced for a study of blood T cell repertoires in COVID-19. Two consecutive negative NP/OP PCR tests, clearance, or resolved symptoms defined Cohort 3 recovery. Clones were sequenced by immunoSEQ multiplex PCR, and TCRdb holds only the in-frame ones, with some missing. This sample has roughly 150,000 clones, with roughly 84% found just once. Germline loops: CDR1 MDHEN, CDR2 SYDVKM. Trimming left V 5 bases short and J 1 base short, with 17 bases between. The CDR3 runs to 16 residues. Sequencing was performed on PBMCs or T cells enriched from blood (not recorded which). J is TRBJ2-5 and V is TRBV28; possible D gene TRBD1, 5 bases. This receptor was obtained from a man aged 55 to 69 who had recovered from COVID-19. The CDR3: CASSLIQGRGQETQYF. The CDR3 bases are TGTGCCAGCAGTCTGATTCAGGGAAGGGGCCAAGAGACCCAGTACTTC.